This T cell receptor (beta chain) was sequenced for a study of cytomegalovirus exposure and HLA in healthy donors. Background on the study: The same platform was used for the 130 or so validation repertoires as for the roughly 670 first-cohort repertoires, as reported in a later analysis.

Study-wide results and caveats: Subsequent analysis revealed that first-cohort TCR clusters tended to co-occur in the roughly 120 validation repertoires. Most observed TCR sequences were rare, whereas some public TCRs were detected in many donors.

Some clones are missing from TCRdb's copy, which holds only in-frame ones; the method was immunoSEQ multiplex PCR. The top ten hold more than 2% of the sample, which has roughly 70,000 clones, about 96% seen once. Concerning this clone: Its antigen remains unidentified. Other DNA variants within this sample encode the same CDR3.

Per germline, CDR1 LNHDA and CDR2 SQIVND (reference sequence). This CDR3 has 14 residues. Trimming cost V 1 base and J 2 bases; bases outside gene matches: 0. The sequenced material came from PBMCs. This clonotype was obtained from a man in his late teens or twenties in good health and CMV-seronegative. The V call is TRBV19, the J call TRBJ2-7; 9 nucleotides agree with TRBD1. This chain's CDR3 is CASSIGQGAYEQYF. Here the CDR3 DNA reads TGTGCCAGTAGTATAGGACAGGGGGCCTACGAGCAGTACTTC.